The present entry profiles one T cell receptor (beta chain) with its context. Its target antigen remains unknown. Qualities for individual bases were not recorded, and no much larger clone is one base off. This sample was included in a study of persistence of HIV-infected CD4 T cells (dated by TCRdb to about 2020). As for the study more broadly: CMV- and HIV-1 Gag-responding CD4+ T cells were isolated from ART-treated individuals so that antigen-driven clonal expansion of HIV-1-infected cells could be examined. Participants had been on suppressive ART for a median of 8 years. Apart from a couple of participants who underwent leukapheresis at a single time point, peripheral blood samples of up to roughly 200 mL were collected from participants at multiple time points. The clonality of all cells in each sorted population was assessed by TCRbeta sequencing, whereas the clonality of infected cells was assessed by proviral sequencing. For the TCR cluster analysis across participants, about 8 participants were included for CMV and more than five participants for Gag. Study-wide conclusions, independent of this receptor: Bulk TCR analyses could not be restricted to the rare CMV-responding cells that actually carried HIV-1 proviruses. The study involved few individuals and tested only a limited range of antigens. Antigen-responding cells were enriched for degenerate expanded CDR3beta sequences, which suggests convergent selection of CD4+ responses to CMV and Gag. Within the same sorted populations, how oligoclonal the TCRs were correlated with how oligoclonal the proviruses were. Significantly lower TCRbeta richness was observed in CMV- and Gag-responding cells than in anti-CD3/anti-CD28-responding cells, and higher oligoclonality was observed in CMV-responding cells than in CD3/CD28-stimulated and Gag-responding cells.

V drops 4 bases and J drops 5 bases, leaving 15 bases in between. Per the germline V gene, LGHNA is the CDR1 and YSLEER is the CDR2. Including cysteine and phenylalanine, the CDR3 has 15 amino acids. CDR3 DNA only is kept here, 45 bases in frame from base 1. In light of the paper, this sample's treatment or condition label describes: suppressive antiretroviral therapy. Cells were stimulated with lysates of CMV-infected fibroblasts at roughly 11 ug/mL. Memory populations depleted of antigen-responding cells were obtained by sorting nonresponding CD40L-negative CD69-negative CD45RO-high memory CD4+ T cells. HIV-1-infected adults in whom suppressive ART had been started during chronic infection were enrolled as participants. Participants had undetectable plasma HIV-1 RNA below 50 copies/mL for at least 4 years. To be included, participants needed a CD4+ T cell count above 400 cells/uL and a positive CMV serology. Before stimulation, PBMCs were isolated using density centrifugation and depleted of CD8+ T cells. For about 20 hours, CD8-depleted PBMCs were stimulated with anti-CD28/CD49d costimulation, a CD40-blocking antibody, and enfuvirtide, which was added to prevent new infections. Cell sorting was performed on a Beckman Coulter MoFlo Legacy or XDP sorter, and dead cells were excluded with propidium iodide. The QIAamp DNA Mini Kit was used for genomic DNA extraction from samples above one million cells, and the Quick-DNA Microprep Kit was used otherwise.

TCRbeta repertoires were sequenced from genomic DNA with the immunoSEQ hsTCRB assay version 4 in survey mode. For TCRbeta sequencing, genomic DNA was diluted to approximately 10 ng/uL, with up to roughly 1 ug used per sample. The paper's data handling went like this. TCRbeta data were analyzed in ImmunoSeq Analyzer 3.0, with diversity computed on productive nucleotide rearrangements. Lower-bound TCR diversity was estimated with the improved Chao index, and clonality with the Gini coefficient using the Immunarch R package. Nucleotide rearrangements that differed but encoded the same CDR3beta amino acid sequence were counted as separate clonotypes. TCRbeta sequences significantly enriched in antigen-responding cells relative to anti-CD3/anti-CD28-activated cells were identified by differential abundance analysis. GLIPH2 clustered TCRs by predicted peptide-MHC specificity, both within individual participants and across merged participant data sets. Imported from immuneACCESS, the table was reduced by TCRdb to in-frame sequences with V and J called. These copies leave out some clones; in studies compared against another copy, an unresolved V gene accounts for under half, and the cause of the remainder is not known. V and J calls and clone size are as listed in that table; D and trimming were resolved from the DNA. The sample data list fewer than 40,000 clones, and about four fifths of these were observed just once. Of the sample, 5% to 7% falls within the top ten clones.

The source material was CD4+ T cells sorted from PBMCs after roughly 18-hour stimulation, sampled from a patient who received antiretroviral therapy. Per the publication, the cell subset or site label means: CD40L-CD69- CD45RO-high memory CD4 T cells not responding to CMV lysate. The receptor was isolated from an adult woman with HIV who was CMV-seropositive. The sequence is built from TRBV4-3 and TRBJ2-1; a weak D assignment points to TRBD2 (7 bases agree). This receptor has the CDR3 CASSPPGRTDNEQFF. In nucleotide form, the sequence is TGCGCCAGCAGCCCTCCCGGGAGGACAGACAATGAGCAGTTCTTC.